A selection of T cell receptor beta chains follows, all from one sample in a study of neurological immune-mediated disorders. Using its own MiXCR run on the 5' RACE reads, TCRdb lists one record per CDR3 protein. In the table there are about 90,000 distinct CDR3 sequences, less than 15% of which are singletons. Sequencing used PBMCs. These TCRs come from a female donor with HTLV-1-associated myelopathy (HAM/TSP). Both conserved end residues are part of each CDR3. Each record gives: V gene, CDR3 protein.

v_gene: TRBV5-1; CDR3aa: CASSLASGSGGQQETQYF
v_gene: TRBV4-2; CDR3aa: CASSQVEASGGSNEQFF
v_gene: TRBV2; CDR3aa: CASTNDPQSTDTQYF
v_gene: TRBV20-1; CDR3aa: CSAQLRDGDTEAFF
v_gene: TRBV20-1; CDR3aa: CSAKPLSGNQETQYF
v_gene: TRBV12-3/TRBV12-4; CDR3aa: CASSNPLVPHPLNTEAFF
v_gene: TRBV2; CDR3aa: CASGIVNEQFF
v_gene: TRBV20-1; CDR3aa: CSASAAGVDEQFF
v_gene: TRBV3-1; CDR3aa: CASSQGTGTYEQYF
v_gene: TRBV25-1; CDR3aa: CASSMPPNEQYF
v_gene: TRBV20-1; CDR3aa: CSAGSSYEQYF
v_gene: TRBV20-1; CDR3aa: CSAKVPALSSGNTIYF